This TCR beta chain is from a study of spatial heterogeneity in lung cancer. Study at large: PBMC samples from follow-up, where available, were sequenced a median of roughly 2 years after resection. The average appearance count of each unique TCR and UMI combination in raw reads was more than 9.5.

This sample's time point: blood at routine non-recurrence follow-up after resection. TCRdb re-called the 5' RACE reads with MiXCR, one entry per CDR3 protein. The sample records about 94,000 distinct CDR3 sequences, 15% to 20% being singletons. The CDR3 contains 16 residues. Germline trimming cut 1 base from V and 6 bases from J; bases unmatched to any gene: 6. Germline CDR1 reads LGHNA; CDR2 reads YNFKEQ. This clonotype was seen more than once but under ten times. The chain links TRBV4-2 to TRBJ2-4, with 10 nucleotides matching TRBD1. The TCR originated in a male donor with early-stage non-small cell lung cancer. This sample comprised PBMCs, obtained at follow-up. This chain's CDR3 is CASSQGLGTGANIQYF. CDR3 in DNA: TGTGCCAGCAGCCAAGGCCTCGGGACAGGGGCAAACATTCAGTACTTC.